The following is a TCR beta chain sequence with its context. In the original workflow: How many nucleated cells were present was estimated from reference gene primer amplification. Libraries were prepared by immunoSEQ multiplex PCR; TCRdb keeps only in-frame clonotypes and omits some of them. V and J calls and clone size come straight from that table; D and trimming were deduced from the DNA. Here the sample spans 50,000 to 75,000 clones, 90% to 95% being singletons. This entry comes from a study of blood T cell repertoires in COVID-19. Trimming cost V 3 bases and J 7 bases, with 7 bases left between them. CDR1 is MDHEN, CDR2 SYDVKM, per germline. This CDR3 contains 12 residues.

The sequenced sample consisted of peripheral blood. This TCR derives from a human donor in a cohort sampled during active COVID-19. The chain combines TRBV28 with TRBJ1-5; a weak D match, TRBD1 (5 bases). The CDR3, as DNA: TGTGCCAGCAGTTTGTACAGGCAGCCCCAGCATTTT. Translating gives CASSLYRQPQHF. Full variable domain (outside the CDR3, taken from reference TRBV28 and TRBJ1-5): DVKVTQSSRYLVKRTGEKVFLECVQDMDHENMFWYRQDPGLGLRLIYFSYDVKMKEKGDIPEGYSVSREKKERFSLILESASTNQTSMYLCASSLYRQPQHFGDGTRLSIL.